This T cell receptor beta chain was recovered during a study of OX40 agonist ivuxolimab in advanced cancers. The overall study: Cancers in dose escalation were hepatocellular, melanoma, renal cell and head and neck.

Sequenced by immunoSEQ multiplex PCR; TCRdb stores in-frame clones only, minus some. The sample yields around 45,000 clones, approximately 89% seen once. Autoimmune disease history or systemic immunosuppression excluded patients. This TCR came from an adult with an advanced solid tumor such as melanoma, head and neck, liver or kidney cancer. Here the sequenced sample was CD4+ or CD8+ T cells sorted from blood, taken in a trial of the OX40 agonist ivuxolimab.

The CDR3 sequence is CASSLVIGTEAFF. The CDR3 bases are TGTGCCAGCAGCTTAGTTATTGGCACTGAAGCTTTCTTT. The V gene is TRBV7-6, the J gene TRBJ1-1; D is ambiguous. The germline gives CDR1 SGHVS, CDR2 FNYEAQ. V was pared by 1 base and J by 4 bases, with 7 bases between. The CDR3 runs 13 residues. Full variable domain (missing parts from reference TRBV7-6 and TRBJ1-1): GAGVSQSPRYKVTKRGQDVALRCDPISGHVSLYWYRQALGQGPEFLTYFNYEAQQDKSGLPNDRFSAERPEGSISTLTIQRTEQRDSAMYRCASSLVIGTEAFFGQGTRLTVV.